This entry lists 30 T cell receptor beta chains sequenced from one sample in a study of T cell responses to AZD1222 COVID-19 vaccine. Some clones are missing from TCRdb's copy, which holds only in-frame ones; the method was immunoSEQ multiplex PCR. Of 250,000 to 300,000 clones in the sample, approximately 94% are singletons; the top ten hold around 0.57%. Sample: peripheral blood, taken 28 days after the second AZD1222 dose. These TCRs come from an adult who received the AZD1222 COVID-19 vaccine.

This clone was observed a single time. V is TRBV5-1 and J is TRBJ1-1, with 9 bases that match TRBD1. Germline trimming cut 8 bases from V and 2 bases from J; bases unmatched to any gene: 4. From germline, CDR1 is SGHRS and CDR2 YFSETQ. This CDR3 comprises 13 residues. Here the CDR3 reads CASSTGGNTEAFF. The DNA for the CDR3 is TGCGCCAGTTCGACAGGGGGAAACACTGAAGCTTTCTTT.

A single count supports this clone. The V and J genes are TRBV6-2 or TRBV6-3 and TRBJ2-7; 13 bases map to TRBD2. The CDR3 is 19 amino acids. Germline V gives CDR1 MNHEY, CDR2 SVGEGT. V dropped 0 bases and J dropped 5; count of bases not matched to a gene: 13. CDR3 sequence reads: CASSYSGTSGASFPHEQYF. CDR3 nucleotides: TGTGCCAGCAGTTACTCCGGGACTAGCGGGGCGTCGTTCCCCCACGAGCAGTACTTC.

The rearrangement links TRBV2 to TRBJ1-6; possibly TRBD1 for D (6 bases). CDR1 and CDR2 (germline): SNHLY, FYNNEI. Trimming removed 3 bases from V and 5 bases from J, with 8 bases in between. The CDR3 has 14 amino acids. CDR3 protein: CASSEYRDNSPLHF. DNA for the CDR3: TGTGCCAGCAGTGAGTACAGGGATAATTCACCCCTCCACTTT.

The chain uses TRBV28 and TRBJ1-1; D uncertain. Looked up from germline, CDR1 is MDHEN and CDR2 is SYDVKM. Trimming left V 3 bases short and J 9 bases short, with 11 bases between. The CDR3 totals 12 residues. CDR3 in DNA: TGTGCCAGCAGTTTGACGACATATAAAGCTTTCTTT. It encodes CASSLTTYKAFF. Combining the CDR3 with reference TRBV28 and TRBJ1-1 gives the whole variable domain DVKVTQSSRYLVKRTGEKVFLECVQDMDHENMFWYRQDPGLGLRLIYFSYDVKMKEKGDIPEGYSVSREKKERFSLILESASTNQTSMYLCASSLTTYKAFFGQGTRLTVV.

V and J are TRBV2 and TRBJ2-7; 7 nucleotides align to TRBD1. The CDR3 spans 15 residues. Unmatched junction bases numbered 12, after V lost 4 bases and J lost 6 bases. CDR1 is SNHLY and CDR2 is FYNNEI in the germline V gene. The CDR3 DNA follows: TGTGCCAGCAGTGTCCAGGGGTTGACAGGGATCGAGCAGTACTTC. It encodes CASSVQGLTGIEQYF.

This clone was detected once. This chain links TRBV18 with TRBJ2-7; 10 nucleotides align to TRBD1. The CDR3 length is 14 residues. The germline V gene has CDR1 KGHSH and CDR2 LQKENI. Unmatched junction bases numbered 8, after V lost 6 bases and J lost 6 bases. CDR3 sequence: CASSMGTGVREQYF. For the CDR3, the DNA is TGTGCCAGCTCCATGGGGACAGGGGTGCGCGAGCAGTACTTC.

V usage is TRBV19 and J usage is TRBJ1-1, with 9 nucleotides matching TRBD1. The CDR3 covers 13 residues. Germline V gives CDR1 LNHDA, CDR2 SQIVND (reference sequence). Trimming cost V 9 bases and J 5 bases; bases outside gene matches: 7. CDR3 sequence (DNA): TGTGCCAGCCGGGACAGGGAGGCTACTGAAGCTTTCTTT. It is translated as CASRDREATEAFF.

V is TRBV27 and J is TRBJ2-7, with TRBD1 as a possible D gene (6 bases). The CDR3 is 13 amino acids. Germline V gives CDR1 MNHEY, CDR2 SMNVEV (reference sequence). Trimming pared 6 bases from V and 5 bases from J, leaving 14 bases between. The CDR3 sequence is CASRATGRHEQYF. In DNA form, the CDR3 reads TGTGCCAGCAGGGCCACAGGGAGACACGAGCAGTACTTC.

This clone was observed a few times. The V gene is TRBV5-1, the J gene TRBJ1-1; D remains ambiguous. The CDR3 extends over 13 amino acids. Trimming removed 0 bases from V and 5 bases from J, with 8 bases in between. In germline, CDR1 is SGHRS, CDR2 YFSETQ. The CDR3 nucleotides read TGCGCCAGCAGCTTGGCCGGGGTGACTGAAGCTTTCTTT. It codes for CASSLAGVTEAFF.

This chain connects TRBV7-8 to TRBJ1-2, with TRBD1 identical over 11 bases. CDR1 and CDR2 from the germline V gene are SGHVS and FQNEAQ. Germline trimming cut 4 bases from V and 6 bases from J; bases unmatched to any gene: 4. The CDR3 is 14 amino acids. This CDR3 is CASSWDRGGDGYTF. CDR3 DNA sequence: TGTGCCAGCAGCTGGGACAGGGGGGGAGATGGCTACACCTTC.

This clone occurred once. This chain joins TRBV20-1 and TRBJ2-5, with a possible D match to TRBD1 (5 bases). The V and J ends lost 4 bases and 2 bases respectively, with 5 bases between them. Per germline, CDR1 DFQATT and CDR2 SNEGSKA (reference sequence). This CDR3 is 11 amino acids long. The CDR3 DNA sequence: TGCAGTGCTAACAGGCAAGAGACCCAGTACTTC. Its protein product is CSANRQETQYF.

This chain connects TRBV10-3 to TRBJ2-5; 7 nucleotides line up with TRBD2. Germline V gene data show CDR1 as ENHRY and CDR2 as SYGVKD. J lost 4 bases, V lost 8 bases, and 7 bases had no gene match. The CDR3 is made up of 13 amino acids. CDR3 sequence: CAIQWASGETQYF. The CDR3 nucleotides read TGTGCCATCCAGTGGGCTAGCGGAGAGACCCAGTACTTC.

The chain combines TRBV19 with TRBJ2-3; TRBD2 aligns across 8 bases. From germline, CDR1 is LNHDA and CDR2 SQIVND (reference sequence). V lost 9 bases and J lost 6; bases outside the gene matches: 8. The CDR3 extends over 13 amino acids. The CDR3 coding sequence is TGTGCCAGCACCCAGCGGGAGAGGGATACGCAGTATTTT. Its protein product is CASTQRERDTQYF.

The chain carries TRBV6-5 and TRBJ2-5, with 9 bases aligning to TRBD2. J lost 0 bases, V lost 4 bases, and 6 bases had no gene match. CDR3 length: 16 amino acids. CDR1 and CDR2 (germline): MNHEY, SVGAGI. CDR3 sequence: CASSSRLAEYQETQYF. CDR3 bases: TGTGCCAGCAGTTCTAGACTAGCGGAGTACCAAGAGACCCAGTACTTC.

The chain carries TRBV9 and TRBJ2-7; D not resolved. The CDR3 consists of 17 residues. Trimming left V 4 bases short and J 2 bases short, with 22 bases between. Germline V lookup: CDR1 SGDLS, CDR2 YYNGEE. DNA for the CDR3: TGTGCCAGCAGCTCCTCGATCCGCCGGACGCCGACCTACGAGCAGTACTTC. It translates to CASSSSIRRTPTYEQYF.

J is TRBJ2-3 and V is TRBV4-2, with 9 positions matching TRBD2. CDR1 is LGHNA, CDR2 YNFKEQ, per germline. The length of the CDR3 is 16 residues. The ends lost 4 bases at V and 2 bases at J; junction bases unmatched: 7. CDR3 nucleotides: TGTGCCAGCAGCCCACCGACTAGCGGTGACACAGATACGCAGTATTTT. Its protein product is CASSPPTSGDTDTQYF.

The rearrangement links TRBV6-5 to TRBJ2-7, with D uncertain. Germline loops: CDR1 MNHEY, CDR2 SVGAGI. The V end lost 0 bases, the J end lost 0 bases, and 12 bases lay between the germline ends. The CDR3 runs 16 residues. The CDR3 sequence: CASSYSVSVSSYEQYF. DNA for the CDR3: TGTGCCAGCAGTTACTCTGTCTCGGTGAGCTCCTACGAGCAGTACTTC.

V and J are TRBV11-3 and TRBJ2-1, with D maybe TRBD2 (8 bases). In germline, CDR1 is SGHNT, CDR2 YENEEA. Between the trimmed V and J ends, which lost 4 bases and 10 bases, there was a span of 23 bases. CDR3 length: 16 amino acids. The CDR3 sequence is CASSSPGGGKAREQFF. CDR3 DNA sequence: TGTGCCAGCAGCTCCCCGGGAGGGGGCAAGGCTCGCGAGCAGTTCTTC.

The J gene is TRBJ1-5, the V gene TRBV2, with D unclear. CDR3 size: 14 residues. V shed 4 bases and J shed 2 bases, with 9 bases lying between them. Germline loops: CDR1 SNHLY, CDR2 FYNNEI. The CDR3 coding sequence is TGTGCCAGCAGTGTTTACGGGCGCAATCAGCCCCAGCATTTT. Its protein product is CASSVYGRNQPQHF.

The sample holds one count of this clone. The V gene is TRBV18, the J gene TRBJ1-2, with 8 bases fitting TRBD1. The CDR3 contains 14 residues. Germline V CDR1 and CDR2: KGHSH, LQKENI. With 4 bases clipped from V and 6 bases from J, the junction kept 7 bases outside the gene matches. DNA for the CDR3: TGTGCCAGCTCACTCGGACAGGGTTCTAATGGCTACACCTTC. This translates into CASSLGQGSNGYTF.

The CDR3 sequence is CATSDPTSGGPNEQFF. The CDR3 nucleotides are TGTGCCACCAGTGACCCAACTAGCGGGGGACCCAATGAGCAGTTCTTC. The chain uses TRBV24-1 and TRBJ2-1, with TRBD2 matching over 11 bases. With 4 bases clipped from V and 6 bases from J, the junction kept 7 bases outside the gene matches. The CDR3 totals 16 residues. The germline gives CDR1 KGHDR, CDR2 SFDVKD.

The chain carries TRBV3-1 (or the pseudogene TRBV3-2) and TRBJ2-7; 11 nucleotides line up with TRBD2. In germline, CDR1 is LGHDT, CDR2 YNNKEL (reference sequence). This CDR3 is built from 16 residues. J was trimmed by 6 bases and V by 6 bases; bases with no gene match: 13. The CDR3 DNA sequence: TGTGCCAGCAGTTTACTAGCGGGAGACAGGGTACGCGAGCAGTACTTC. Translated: CASSLLAGDRVREQYF.

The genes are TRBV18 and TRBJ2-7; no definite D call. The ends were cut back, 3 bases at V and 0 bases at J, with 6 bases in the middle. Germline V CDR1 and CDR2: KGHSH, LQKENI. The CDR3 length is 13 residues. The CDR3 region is CASSPQPSYEQYF. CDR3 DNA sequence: TGTGCCAGCTCACCGCAACCCTCCTACGAGCAGTACTTC.

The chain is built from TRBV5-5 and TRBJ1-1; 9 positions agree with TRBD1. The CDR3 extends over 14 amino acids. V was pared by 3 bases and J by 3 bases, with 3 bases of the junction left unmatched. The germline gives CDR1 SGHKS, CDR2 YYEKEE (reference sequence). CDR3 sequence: CASSYRGLDTEAFF. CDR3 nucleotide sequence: TGTGCCAGCAGCTACAGGGGGCTGGACACTGAAGCTTTCTTT.

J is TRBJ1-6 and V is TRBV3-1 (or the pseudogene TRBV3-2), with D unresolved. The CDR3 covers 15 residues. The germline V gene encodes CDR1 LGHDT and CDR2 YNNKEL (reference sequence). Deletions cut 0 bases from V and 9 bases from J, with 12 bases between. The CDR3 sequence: CASSQERTELSPLHF. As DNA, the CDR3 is TGTGCCAGCAGCCAAGAAAGGACTGAGCTTTCACCCCTCCACTTT.

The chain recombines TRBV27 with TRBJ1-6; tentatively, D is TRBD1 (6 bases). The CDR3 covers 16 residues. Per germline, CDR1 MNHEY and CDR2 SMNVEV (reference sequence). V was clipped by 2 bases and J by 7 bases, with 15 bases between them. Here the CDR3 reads CASSLARGPGNSPLHF. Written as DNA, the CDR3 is TGTGCCAGCAGTTTAGCTCGGGGGCCAGGGAATTCACCCCTCCACTTT.

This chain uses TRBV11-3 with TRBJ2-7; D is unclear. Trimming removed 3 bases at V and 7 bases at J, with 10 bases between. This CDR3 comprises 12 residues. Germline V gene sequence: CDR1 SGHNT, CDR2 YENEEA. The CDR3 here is CASSFSGGEQYF. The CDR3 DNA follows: TGTGCCAGCAGCTTTTCTGGCGGTGAGCAGTACTTC.

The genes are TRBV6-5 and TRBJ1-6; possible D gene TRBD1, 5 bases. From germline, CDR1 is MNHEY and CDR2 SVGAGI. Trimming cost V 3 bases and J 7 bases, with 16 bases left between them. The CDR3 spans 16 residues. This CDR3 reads CASSYRARGPNSPLHF. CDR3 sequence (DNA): TGTGCCAGCAGTTATCGGGCGAGGGGCCCGAATTCACCCCTCCACTTT.

CDR3 region: CASSGYRATEAFF. CDR3 coding DNA: TGCGCCAGCAGTGGGTACAGGGCCACTGAAGCTTTCTTT. V gene TRBV10-1 combines with J gene TRBJ1-1; a weak D match, TRBD1 (6 bases). Looked up from germline, CDR1 is WNHNN and CDR2 is SYGVQD (reference sequence). CDR3 length: 13 amino acids. V was shortened by 4 bases and J by 4 bases, with 10 bases between the two germline ends.

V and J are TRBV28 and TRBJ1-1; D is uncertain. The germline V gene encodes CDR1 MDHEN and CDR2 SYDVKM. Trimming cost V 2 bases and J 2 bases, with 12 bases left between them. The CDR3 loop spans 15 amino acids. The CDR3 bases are TGTGCCAGCAGTTTACCCATGGACGGAAACACTGAAGCTTTCTTT. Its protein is CASSLPMDGNTEAFF.